This T cell receptor beta chain was found in a study of blood T cell repertoires in COVID-19. Study in general: Specimens from acute and convalescent COVID-19 originated in the United States, Italy and Spain. PBMCs, B-cell-depleted T cells, or T cells provided the cDNA or gDNA that made up the material.

How the authors handled the data: Nucleated cell counts were estimated from reference gene primer amplification. TCRdb's copy holds only in-frame clones and misses some; the assay was immunoSEQ multiplex PCR. The V and J calls and clone size come from that table; D and trimming were worked out from the DNA. The sample holds about 240,000 clones; around four fifths are singletons and the top ten take 8% to 10%. The CDR3 extends over 15 amino acids. In germline, CDR1 is SGHAT, CDR2 FQNNGV. V was cut by 5 bases and J by 4 bases, with 17 bases left in between. Seattle's enrolled individuals joined amid active infection and were then monitored longitudinally.

The sequenced sample was peripheral blood. The rearrangement links TRBV11-2 to TRBJ1-2, with D possibly being TRBD1 (6 bases). This clonotype was sampled from a woman of 80 years or more with COVID-19, enrolled during active disease. The CDR3 region is CASSGLRDISYGYTF. Here the CDR3 DNA reads TGTGCCAGCAGCGGACTCCGGGACATAAGCTATGGCTACACCTTC.